Each of the 30 T cell receptor beta chains below was sequenced from the same sample in a study of response to subunit inactivated influenza vaccine. Using its own MiXCR run on the RT-PCR reads, TCRdb lists one record per CDR3 protein. The data contain hundreds of thousands of distinct CDR3 sequences, 6% to 9% of them seen just once; the ten biggest clones take up 10% to 15%. The sample consisted of PBMCs from blood, taken roughly 24 months after vaccination. These receptors were obtained from a man between 50 and 75 years old who received an inactivated influenza vaccine.

The V and J genes are TRBV20-1 and TRBJ1-6; D unresolved. The CDR3 has 15 residues. From germline, CDR1 is DFQATT and CDR2 SNEGSKA (reference sequence). V shed 3 bases and J shed 2 bases, with 11 bases lying between them. DNA for the CDR3: TGCAGTGCTAGTCCAGCCTACGCCTATAATTCACCCCTCCACTTT. Its protein product is CSASPAYAYNSPLHF.

This clonotype turned up a few times. The chain is built from TRBV20-1 and TRBJ2-3; D unclear. The V and J ends lost 5 bases and 0 bases respectively, with 18 bases between them. Looked up from germline, CDR1 is DFQATT and CDR2 is SNEGSKA (reference sequence). CDR3 length: 16 residues. In DNA, the CDR3 is TGCAGTGCTCAAGACATGGCAAGACCTAGCACAGATACGCAGTATTTT. Protein product: CSAQDMARPSTDTQYF.

This clonotype was seen ten or more times. The chain has TRBV10-3 and TRBJ1-2; D perhaps matches TRBD1 (5 bases). The germline V gene has CDR1 ENHRY and CDR2 SYGVKD. This CDR3 spans 13 amino acids. Trimming left V 2 bases short and J 4 bases short, with 8 bases between. The CDR3, as DNA: TGTGCCATCAGTGAGGGGGACCGCTATGGCTACACCTTC. It specifies CAISEGDRYGYTF.

This clonotype has just a few counts. V gene TRBV7-2 combines with J gene TRBJ2-7; D uncertain. The germline V gene has CDR1 SGHTA and CDR2 FQGNSA. There are 13 residues in the CDR3. Trimming stripped 0 bases from V and 6 bases from J, with 9 bases between. The CDR3 DNA sequence: TGTGCCAGCAGCTTAGCGCTCTGGGGCGAGCAGTACTTC. It codes for CASSLALWGEQYF.

This clonotype was observed a few times. The chain employs TRBV10-3 and TRBJ2-2; 8 bases map to TRBD1. Germline CDR1 is ENHRY and CDR2 is SYGVKD. J was trimmed by 0 bases and V by 11 bases; bases with no gene match: 5. CDR3 length: 14 amino acids. CDR3 loop: CAGGTGANTGELFF. As DNA, the CDR3 is TGTGCCGGGGGGACAGGAGCGAACACCGGGGAGCTGTTTTTT.

This clonotype was seen only a few times. The chain couples TRBV2 to TRBJ2-7, with 8 bases that match TRBD2. Germline CDR1 reads SNHLY; CDR2 reads FYNNEI. The CDR3 loop spans 16 amino acids. V trimming: 4 bases; J trimming: 1 base; junction bases outside the gene matches: 9. In DNA form, the CDR3 reads TGTGCCAGCAGTGGAGGACGGCGGGAGGTGTCCTACGAGCAGTACTTC. Its translation: CASSGGRREVSYEQYF.

The rearrangement links TRBV6-1 to TRBJ1-5; TRBD1 agrees at 7 bases. Germline assignment: CDR1 MNHNS and CDR2 SASEGT. J gave up 4 bases and V 5 bases, and 5 bases lay outside the gene matches. The CDR3 consists of 14 residues. CDR3 in amino acids: CASSRTGTNQPQHF. DNA for the CDR3: TGTGCCAGCAGTCGGACAGGAACAAATCAGCCCCAGCATTTT.

The chain couples TRBV25-1 to TRBJ2-2; 10 bases fit TRBD1. Looked up from germline, CDR1 is MGHDK and CDR2 is SYGVNS. There are 17 residues in the CDR3. The V gene end was trimmed by 3 bases and the J gene end by 3 bases; junction bases not matched to a gene: 7. The CDR3 loop is CASSDFPGQGHTGELFF. The CDR3 bases are TGTGCCAGCAGTGACTTTCCGGGACAGGGGCACACCGGGGAGCTGTTTTTT. The full variable domain, completed using reference TRBV25-1 and TRBJ2-2, is EADIYQTPRYLVIGTGKKITLECSQTMGHDKMYWYQQDPGMELHLIHYSYGVNSTEKGDLSSESTVSRIRTEHFPLTLESARPSHTSQYLCASSDFPGQGHTGELFFGEGSRLTVL.

The chain has TRBV9 and TRBJ2-1; no reliable D call. This CDR3 contains 15 residues. CDR1 and CDR2 (germline): SGDLS, YYNGEE. Trimming pared 0 bases from V and 1 base from J, leaving 8 bases between. CDR3 sequence: CASSVVIGSYNEQFF. Here the CDR3 DNA reads TGTGCCAGCAGCGTAGTCATCGGATCCTACAATGAGCAGTTCTTC.

The chain is built from TRBV3-1 and TRBJ1-2; 7 bases fit TRBD1. V trimming: 4 bases; J trimming: 4 bases; junction bases outside the gene matches: 12. This CDR3 spans 16 amino acids. Germline loops: CDR1 LGHDT, CDR2 YNNKEL (reference sequence). The CDR3 spells CASSPYWRDSPYGYTF. In DNA form, the CDR3 reads TGTGCCAGCAGCCCCTATTGGCGGGACAGCCCCTATGGCTACACCTTC.

The rearrangement joins TRBV6-2 or TRBV6-3 to TRBJ1-5, with 8 bases aligning to TRBD1. After removal of 4 bases from V and 7 bases from J, the junction contained 6 bases not matched to a gene. Germline V gives CDR1 MNHEY, CDR2 SVGEGT. CDR3 size: 14 residues. DNA of the CDR3: TGTGCCAGCAGTTGGACAGGGATGGGGCAGCCCCAGCATTTT. Translation: CASSWTGMGQPQHF.

This clonotype has only a few counts. The V and J genes are TRBV28 and TRBJ2-1, with TRBD2 matching over 8 bases. The CDR3 is 17 residues long. Unmatched junction bases numbered 19, after V lost 6 bases and J lost 9 bases. Germline CDR1 and CDR2: MDHEN and SYDVKM. CDR3 nucleotide sequence: TGTGCCAGCAGCTCGAATGAGGTAGCGGGAAATAGGGGTGAGCAGTTCTTC. Its protein is CASSSNEVAGNRGEQFF.

The table lists this clonotype with a few counts. The chain couples TRBV7-2 to TRBJ1-1; 7 bases line up with TRBD1. This CDR3 is 14 amino acids long. V lost 3 bases and J lost 4; bases outside the gene matches: 5. The germline CDR1 and CDR2 sequences are SGHTA and FQGNSA. The CDR3 DNA is TGTGCCAGCAGCTTTCGACAGGGTAGCACTGAAGCTTTCTTT. Translation: CASSFRQGSTEAFF.

This clonotype was seen more than once but under ten times. V gene TRBV29-1 combines with J gene TRBJ1-2; 8 nucleotides line up with TRBD1. V shed 4 bases and J 6 bases; nucleotides not matched to a gene: 7. The CDR3 covers 13 residues. Germline CDR1 and CDR2: SQVTM and ANQGSEA. The CDR3 DNA is TGCAGCGTTGTCGAAGTCAGGGGGCATGGCTACACCTTC. Its translation: CSVVEVRGHGYTF.

This clonotype was seen more than once but under ten times. The chain uses TRBV12-3 or TRBV12-4 and TRBJ2-7, with 11 bases that match TRBD2. The CDR3 length is 15 residues. The V segment lost 5 bases and the J segment 4 bases; nucleotides outside the gene matches: 7. The CDR3 protein is CASSPQLAGAYEQYF. CDR3 coding DNA: TGTGCCAGCAGTCCACAACTAGCGGGAGCGTACGAGCAGTACTTC.

This clonotype was found a few times. The CDR3 DNA sequence: TGTGCCAGCCGGGGGGCCGCTGGAAACACCATATATTTT. The encoded protein is CASRGAAGNTIYF. V usage is TRBV7-2 and J usage is TRBJ1-3, with D maybe TRBD1 (6 bases). Germline V lookup: CDR1 SGHTA, CDR2 FQGNSA. Trimming took off 8 bases at V and 2 bases at J, with 10 bases between the two ends. The CDR3 extends over 13 amino acids.

This clonotype was seen only a few times. V is TRBV20-1 and J is TRBJ2-3, with 8 nucleotides matching TRBD1. Unmatched junction bases numbered 3, after V lost 6 bases and J lost 1 base. Germline V gene data show CDR1 as DFQATT and CDR2 as SNEGSKA (reference sequence). The CDR3 extends over 13 amino acids. The CDR3, as DNA: TGCAGTGCCCCGACAGGGGGCACAGATACGCAGTATTTT. Residues: CSAPTGGTDTQYF.

This clonotype was detected ten times or more. The J gene is TRBJ2-1, the V gene TRBV9, with D perhaps TRBD2 (6 bases). In germline, CDR1 is SGDLS, CDR2 YYNGEE. V dropped 4 bases and J dropped 2 bases, with 13 bases sitting between them. The CDR3 contains 15 residues. The CDR3 nucleotides read TGTGCCAGCAGCCCCCGGGAGCCCGCCTACAATGAGCAGTTCTTC. Translating it yields CASSPREPAYNEQFF.

The chain has TRBV5-5 and TRBJ2-7; D unresolved. This CDR3 has 13 amino acids. The ends were cut back, 7 bases at V and 2 bases at J, with 13 bases in the middle. Germline V gene data show CDR1 as SGHKS and CDR2 as YYEKEE (reference sequence). The CDR3 bases are TGTGCCAGCGGGGAAGGGTATACCTACGAGCAGTACTTC. Its protein product is CASGEGYTYEQYF. The complete variable domain, with remaining parts taken from reference TRBV5-5 and TRBJ2-7, reads DAGVTQSPTHLIKTRGQQVTLRCSPISGHKSVSWYQQVLGQGPQFIFQYYEKEERGRGNFPDRFSARQFPNYSSELNVNALLLGDSALYLCASGEGYTYEQYFGPGTRLTVT.

This clonotype has only a few counts. The CDR3 coding sequence is TGCAGTGCTCCCCGGACTAGCGGGGGGGCCCGCTACATTCAGTACTTC. This codes for CSAPRTSGGARYIQYF. V usage is TRBV20-1 and J usage is TRBJ2-4; 15 bases are shared with TRBD2. This CDR3 has 16 residues. Germline V lookup: CDR1 DFQATT, CDR2 SNEGSKA (reference sequence). J lost 8 bases, V lost 5 bases, and 10 bases had no gene match.

This clonotype appeared many times. The rearrangement uses TRBV3-1 and TRBJ2-7; D not resolved. The CDR3 spans 14 residues. Germline CDR1 is LGHDT and CDR2 is YNNKEL (reference sequence). With 1 base removed from V and 2 bases from J, the gap between germline ends came to 9 bases. Written as DNA, the CDR3 is TGTGCCAGCAGCCAAGTTATAGGGACCTACGAGCAGTACTTC. Its translation: CASSQVIGTYEQYF.

The chain links TRBV11-2 to TRBJ1-2; 7 nucleotides line up with TRBD1. The CDR3 runs 14 residues. V was clipped by 4 bases and J by 5 bases; unmatched bases: 7. Germline V CDR1 and CDR2: SGHAT, FQNNGV. The CDR3 spells CASSSDRSFYGYTF. Written as DNA, the CDR3 is TGTGCCAGCAGCTCGGACAGGTCCTTTTATGGCTACACCTTC.

The rearrangement uses TRBV20-1 and TRBJ2-5, with 7 bases matching TRBD2. Germline loops: CDR1 DFQATT, CDR2 SNEGSKA (reference sequence). V lost 7 bases and J lost 3; bases outside the gene matches: 11. This CDR3 spans 14 amino acids. In DNA, the CDR3 is TGCAGTGTTCGCCGGGAGCGGGGAAAAGAGACCCAGTACTTC. This translates into CSVRRERGKETQYF.

V is TRBV12-3 or TRBV12-4 and J is TRBJ1-4; a weak D match, TRBD1 (6 bases). The length of the CDR3 is 14 residues. Trimming pared 4 bases from V and 0 bases from J, leaving 6 bases between. The CDR3 region has the DNA TGTGCCAGCAGTTGGACAGCAACTAATGAAAAACTGTTTTTT. Translating gives CASSWTATNEKLFF.

This clonotype was observed a few times. The rearrangement links TRBV4-3 to TRBJ2-3; 11 bases align to TRBD2. The junction had 6 bases not matched to a gene; V was cut back by 1 base and J by 6 bases. The germline CDR1 and CDR2 sequences are LGHNA and YSLEER. The CDR3 covers 16 residues. The CDR3 loop is CASSQVVGLAADTQYF. The CDR3 nucleotides read TGCGCCAGCAGCCAAGTTGTGGGACTAGCGGCGGATACGCAGTATTTT.

This clonotype appeared a few times. The chain links TRBV24-1 to TRBJ2-3, with D possibly called TRBD1 or TRBD2 (6 bases each). V was shortened by 8 bases and J by 0 bases, with 14 bases between the two germline ends. CDR1 and CDR2 (germline): KGHDR, SFDVKD. The CDR3 runs to 15 residues. CDR3: CATNEGGTSTDTQYF. Written as DNA, the CDR3 is TGTGCCACCAACGAGGGGGGAACTAGCACAGATACGCAGTATTTT.

There are many counts of this clonotype. This rearrangement joins TRBV18 to TRBJ1-2; no reliable D call. The V and J ends lost 3 bases and 4 bases respectively, with 6 bases between them. The CDR3 has 12 amino acids. The germline gives CDR1 KGHSH, CDR2 LQKENI. CDR3 in amino acids: CASSPRSYGYTF. CDR3 nucleotides: TGTGCCAGCTCACCGCGGAGCTATGGCTACACCTTC.

This clonotype came up many times. The rearrangement links TRBV10-3 to TRBJ2-7; 9 bases are a match to TRBD2. V lost 6 bases to trimming and J lost 5 bases; unmatched junction nucleotides: 11. CDR3 length: 15 residues. Germline V gives CDR1 ENHRY, CDR2 SYGVKD. This CDR3 is CAISGWREGHHEQYF. The CDR3 nucleotides read TGTGCCATCAGCGGTTGGCGGGAGGGCCATCACGAGCAGTACTTC.

This clonotype was counted only a few times. This chain connects TRBV20-1 to TRBJ2-1; no firm D call. The CDR3 is 14 amino acids. Germline CDR1 reads DFQATT; CDR2 reads SNEGSKA (reference sequence). The ends were cut back, 0 bases at V and 10 bases at J, with 16 bases in the middle. Written as DNA, the CDR3 is TGCAGTGCTAGAGATAGGGCTACCACAAGGGAGCAGTTCTTC. Translation gives CSARDRATTREQFF.

This chain joins TRBV6-5 and TRBJ2-7; TRBD1 aligns across 10 bases. The CDR3 covers 17 residues. Germline lookup yields CDR1 MNHEY and CDR2 SVGAGI. With V trimmed by 6 bases and J by 0 bases, 11 bases remained unmatched. The CDR3 sequence: CASSYPKTGGHSYEQYF. CDR3 nucleotides: TGTGCCAGCAGCTACCCTAAGACAGGGGGCCACTCCTACGAGCAGTACTTC.